The T cell receptor gamma chain described here comes from a study of intestinal T cells in coeliac disease. Study in general: Mean age was approximately 17 for coeliac patients versus roughly 57 for controls. General study points: CDR3 sequence counts may reflect PCR duplicates rather than true repeats.

The CDR3 consists of 15 residues. J lost 6 bases, V lost 1 base, and 12 bases had no gene match. Germline CDR1 is VINAFY and CDR2 is YDVSNSKD. Genomic DNA came from ten approximately 5-µm formalin-fixed paraffin-embedded scrolls per case. LymphoTrack primers amplified TRG sequences from roughly 190 ng of biopsy DNA. TCRdb made new clone calls on the multiplex PCR reads using CATT. Of 300 to 450 gamma-chain clones listed, about half are singletons. By its share, this clone is hyperexpanded. As yet, its antigen is unknown. The sample carries other DNA sequences with the same CDR3. The receptor was isolated from a human donor with celiac disease. The chain recombines TRGV5 with TRGJ1 or TRGJ2. Sequences were obtained from a duodenal biopsy. CDR3 coding DNA: TGTGCCACCTGGGACAGACTCCGGGGTGGTTATAAGAAACTCTTT. Translated, it gives CATWDRLRGGYKKLF.